This T cell receptor beta chain emerged from a study of T cells in Graves' hyperthyroidism and ophthalmopathy. The CDR3 sequence is 14 residues long. CDR1 and CDR2 (germline): MNHEY, SVGEGT. Trimming cost V 5 bases and J 9 bases, with 17 bases left between them. Researchers amplified the TCR beta CDR3 regions from RNA transcripts. With the HTBI primer set, the TCR CDR3 went through a first round of RT-PCR. Each CDR3 protein is one row after TCRdb ran MiXCR on the multiplex PCR reads. The data contain under 250,000 distinct CDR3 sequences, less than 20% of them seen just once; the ten biggest clones take up roughly 50%. As for this clonotype: A much larger clone sits a single nucleotide away, making a read error possible.

The receptor was isolated from a woman between 45 and 65 years old with Graves' hyperthyroidism. Sequencing was performed on blood. V usage is TRBV6-2 or TRBV6-3 and J usage is TRBJ2-1; D is perhaps TRBD2 (6 bases). This CDR3 is CASSPRGWEVEQFF. The CDR3 coding sequence is TGTGCCAGCAGTCCCCGGGGGTGGGAGGTTGAGCAGTTCTTC.